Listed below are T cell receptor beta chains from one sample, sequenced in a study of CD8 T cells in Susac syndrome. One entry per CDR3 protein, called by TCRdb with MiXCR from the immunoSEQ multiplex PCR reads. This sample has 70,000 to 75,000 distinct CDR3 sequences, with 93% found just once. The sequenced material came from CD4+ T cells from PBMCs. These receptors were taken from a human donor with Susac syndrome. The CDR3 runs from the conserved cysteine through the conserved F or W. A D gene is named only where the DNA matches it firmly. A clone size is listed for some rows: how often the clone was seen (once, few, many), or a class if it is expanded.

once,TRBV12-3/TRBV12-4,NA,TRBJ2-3,TGTGCCAGCAGTCTCACTACCGCTAGCACAGATACGCAGTATTTT,CASSLTTASTDTQYF
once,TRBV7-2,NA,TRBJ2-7,TGTGCCAGCAGCTTAGGGGGAACGCAAACCTACGAGCAGTACTTC,CASSLGGTQTYEQYF
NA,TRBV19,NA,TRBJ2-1,TGTGCCAGTAGTCCGATAGGGAATGAGCAGTTCTTC,CASSPIGNEQFF
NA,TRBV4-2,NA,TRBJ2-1,TGTGCCAGCAGGCAGGGGACAGAGCAGTTCTTC,CASRQGTEQFF
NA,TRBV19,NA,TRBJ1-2,TGTGCCAGTAGTATAATGGCAGGGGCCCTGGATGGCTACACCTTC,CASSIMAGALDGYTF
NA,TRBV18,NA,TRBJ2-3,TGTGCCAGCTCACCACCAGGGGGGAATACGCAGTATTTT,CASSPPGGNTQYF
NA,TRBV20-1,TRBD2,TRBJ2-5,TGCAGTGCTAGAGATAGTGAGCGGGGGGGCCCGCAAGAGACCCAGTACTTC,CSARDSERGGPQETQYF
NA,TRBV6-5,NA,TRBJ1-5,TGTGCCAGCAGCCCACAGTACAGGGCTCATCAGCCCCAGCATTTT,CASSPQYRAHQPQHF
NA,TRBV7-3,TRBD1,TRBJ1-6,TGTGCCAGCGCCCCCTACCCTGACAGGGTGAATAATTCACCCCTCCACTTT,CASAPYPDRVNNSPLHF
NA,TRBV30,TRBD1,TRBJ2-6,TGTGCCTGGAGGGGACAGAACTCTGGGGCCAACGTCCTGACTTTC,CAWRGQNSGANVLTF
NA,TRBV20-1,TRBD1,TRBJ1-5,TGCAGTGCTAGAGTAGGACAGGGACTCCCGATTAGCAATCAGCCCCAGCATTTT,CSARVGQGLPISNQPQHF
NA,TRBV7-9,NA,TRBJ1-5,TGTGCCAGCAGCTTTGGAAATCAGCCCCAGCATTTT,CASSFGNQPQHF
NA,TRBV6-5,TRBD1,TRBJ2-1,TGTGCCAGCAGTATGACAGGGTACTCCTACAATGAGCAGTTCTTC,CASSMTGYSYNEQFF
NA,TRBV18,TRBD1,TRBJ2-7,TGTGCCAGCTCACCAGGGACAGGCCTTTCCTACGAGCAGTACTTC,CASSPGTGLSYEQYF
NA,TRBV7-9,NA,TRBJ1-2,TGTGCCAGCAGCTTAGTGATGACAAGTGGCTACACCTTC,CASSLVMTSGYTF
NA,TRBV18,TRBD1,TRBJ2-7,TGTGCCAGCTCACCCGGACAGGGCGGTTACCGCTACGAGCAGTACTTC,CASSPGQGGYRYEQYF
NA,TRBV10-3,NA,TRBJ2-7,TGTGCCATCAGTGGGAAGGGAGACGAGCAGTACTTC,CAISGKGDEQYF
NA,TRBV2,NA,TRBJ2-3,TGTGCCAGCAGCGGCGCGCCGCCAACAGATACGCAGTATTTT,CASSGAPPTDTQYF
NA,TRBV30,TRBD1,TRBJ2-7,TGTGCCTGGAAAAGACAGGGAGTCGACTACGAGCAGTACTTC,CAWKRQGVDYEQYF
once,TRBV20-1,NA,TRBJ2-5,TGCACCGCTAGGGGTCCTGACGGAGAGACCCAGTACTTC,CTARGPDGETQYF
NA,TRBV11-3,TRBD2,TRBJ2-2,TGTGCCAGCAGCTCGGGACTAGCTAGGACCGGGGAGCTGTTTTTT,CASSSGLARTGELFF
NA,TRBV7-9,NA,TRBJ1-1,TGTGCCAGCAGCGTAACAGCTTTCTTT,CASSVTAFF